A selection of T cell receptor beta chains follows, all from one sample in a study of control samples from healthy donors and cancer patients. Data came from immunoSEQ multiplex PCR; TCRdb stores just in-frame clones and leaves some out. The profile covers around 150,000 clones, with 90% to 95% appearing a single time and 12% to 15% taken by the ten largest. Sample: PBMCs. These receptors were taken from a man in his sixties with colorectal cancer. Both conserved end residues are part of each CDR3. D genes are given only for firm matches. Only part of the rows carry a size: once, few, many, or a class if the clone is expanded.

TRBJ1-4	TRBV28	-	-	CASSVGGLENEKLFF	TGTGCCAGCAGCGTTGGGGGTTTGGAAAATGAAAAACTGTTTTTT
TRBJ1-1	TRBV29-1	-	TRBD1	CSVDTGVNTEAFF	TGCAGCGTTGATACAGGGGTGAACACTGAAGCTTTCTTT
TRBJ2-1	TRBV11-2	-	TRBD1	CASSSPQGANYNEQFF	TGTGCCAGCAGCTCCCCACAGGGGGCGAACTACAATGAGCAGTTCTTC
TRBJ2-5	TRBV9	once	-	CASSVRGGPGETQYF	TGTGCCAGCAGCGTCAGAGGGGGGCCAGGGGAGACCCAGTACTTC
TRBJ2-2	TRBV6-2/TRBV6-3	-	-	CASSSIGVANTGELFF	TGTGCCAGCAGTTCCATTGGGGTCGCGAACACCGGGGAGCTGTTTTTT
TRBJ1-5	TRBV9	-	-	CASSVVSGGPQHF	TGTGCCAGCAGCGTAGTCTCGGGTGGGCCCCAGCATTTT
TRBJ1-4	TRBV19	-	-	CASSIAWGDSNEKLFF	TGTGCCAGTAGTATAGCCTGGGGTGACTCTAATGAAAAACTGTTTTTT
TRBJ1-2	TRBV12-3/TRBV12-4	-	-	CATSTAYGYTF	TGTGCCACCAGCACAGCCTATGGCTACACCTTC
TRBJ1-1	TRBV9	-	-	CASSPHLPGPLLNTEAFF	TGTGCCAGCAGCCCCCACCTGCCGGGTCCTCTTTTGAACACTGAAGCTTTCTTT
TRBJ2-7	TRBV11-2	once	-	CASSIYRGYEQYF	TGTGCCAGCAGCATATACCGGGGCTACGAGCAGTACTTC
TRBJ2-5	TRBV28	once	TRBD1	CASSLGQGATQETQYF	TGTGCCAGCAGCTTGGGACAGGGAGCTACCCAAGAGACCCAGTACTTC
TRBJ1-5	TRBV7-2	-	TRBD1	CASSSQTGGGQPQHF	TGTGCCAGCAGCTCCCAGACAGGGGGCGGTCAGCCCCAGCATTTT
TRBJ1-1	TRBV7-2	-	-	CASSLSRHGGEAFF	TGTGCCAGCAGCTTAAGCCGCCATGGGGGTGAAGCTTTCTTT
TRBJ1-1	TRBV29-1	-	-	CSVHEGETEAFF	TGCAGCGTTCACGAAGGGGAAACTGAAGCTTTCTTT
TRBJ1-1	TRBV7-2	-	TRBD1	CASSQGQFPGAFF	TGTGCCAGCAGCCAGGGACAGTTCCCCGGGGCTTTCTTT
TRBJ2-3	TRBV7-9	-	-	CASSHRQGTDTQYF	TGTGCCAGCAGCCACCGACAGGGCACAGATACGCAGTATTTT
TRBJ1-1	TRBV6-6	-	TRBD1	CASKSQGVNTEAFF	TGTGCCAGTAAATCACAGGGGGTAAACACTGAAGCTTTCTTT
TRBJ1-3	TRBV6-5	-	-	CASSYSYRAGNTIYF	TGTGCCAGCAGTTACTCTTACAGGGCTGGAAACACCATATATTTT
TRBJ2-7	TRBV25-1	-	TRBD2	CASSLGLAGGYEQYF	TGTGCCAGCAGTTTGGGACTAGCGGGGGGTTACGAGCAGTACTTC
TRBJ2-7	TRBV27	-	-	CASSSLDTLGGYEQYF	TGTGCCAGCAGTTCCCTGGACACGTTAGGGGGCTACGAGCAGTACTTC
TRBJ1-6	TRBV6-5	once	-	CASISFYNSPLHF	TGTGCCAGCATCTCCTTCTATAATTCACCCCTCCACTTT
TRBJ1-1	TRBV24-1	-	TRBD1	CATSLTGPAFF	TGTGCCACCAGCTTGACAGGGCCAGCTTTCTTT
TRBJ1-4	TRBV7-2	-	-	CASSWSYGGREKLFF	TGTGCCAGCAGCTGGTCTTACGGGGGCAGGGAAAAACTGTTTTTT
TRBJ2-6	TRBV4-3	-	-	CASSRVSGGANVLTF	TGCGCCAGCAGCCGAGTATCTGGAGGGGCCAACGTCCTGACTTTC
TRBJ2-1	TRBV10-3	-	-	CAISRQDEQFF	TGTGCCATCAGTCGACAGGATGAGCAGTTCTTC
TRBJ1-3	TRBV5-6	-	-	CASSFGVQGSGNTIYF	TGTGCCAGCAGCTTTGGGGTACAGGGCTCTGGAAACACCATATATTTT
TRBJ2-7	TRBV3-1/TRBV3-2	-	-	CASSQGTLGHEQYF	TGTGCCAGCAGCCAGGGCACCCTCGGCCACGAGCAGTACTTC
TRBJ2-6	TRBV7-9	-	-	CASSLPLANVLTF	TGTGCCAGCAGCTTACCCTTGGCCAACGTCCTGACTTTC
TRBJ2-2	TRBV4-3	-	TRBD2	CASSQDRTGGSWAGTGELFF	TGCGCCAGCAGCCAAGATCGTACGGGGGGGTCATGGGCAGGCACCGGGGAGCTGTTTTTT
TRBJ2-5	TRBV6-5	-	-	CASSKQGGQETQYF	TGTGCCAGCAGCAAACAGGGTGGGCAAGAGACCCAGTACTTC
TRBJ2-7	TRBV27	-	-	CASSLIPSPNYEQYF	TGTGCCAGCAGTTTAATTCCCAGCCCGAACTACGAGCAGTACTTC
TRBJ1-5	TRBV15	-	-	CATSRDRNNQPQHF	TGTGCCACCAGCAGAGACAGAAATAATCAGCCCCAGCATTTT
TRBJ2-7	TRBV18	-	TRBD1	CASSPRGTGTDEQYF	TGTGCCAGCTCACCAAGGGGGACAGGGACAGACGAGCAGTACTTC
TRBJ2-2	TRBV3-1/TRBV3-2	-	TRBD1	CASSQGQATGELFF	TGTGCCAGCAGCCAGGGACAGGCGACCGGGGAGCTGTTTTTT
TRBJ1-1	TRBV7-9	-	TRBD1	CASSGQGNTEAFF	TGTGCCAGCAGCGGACAGGGGAACACTGAAGCTTTCTTT
TRBJ2-1	TRBV27	-	-	CASSLFPLGEQFF	TGTGCCAGCAGTTTATTTCCCCTCGGTGAGCAGTTCTTC
TRBJ1-5	TRBV24-1	-	-	CATSDLWGRGKNQPQHF	TGTGCCACCAGTGATTTGTGGGGGCGGGGTAAAAATCAGCCCCAGCATTTT
TRBJ1-1	TRBV19	-	-	CASKRAADTEAFF	TGTGCCAGTAAGAGGGCAGCCGACACTGAAGCTTTCTTT
TRBJ2-5	TRBV24-1	-	-	CATSDLYEQGGETQYF	TGTGCCACCAGTGATTTGTACGAACAGGGGGGGGAGACCCAGTACTTC
TRBJ1-1	TRBV24-1	-	TRBD1	CATSAQGVTEAFF	TGTGCCACCAGTGCCCAGGGGGTAACTGAAGCTTTCTTT
TRBJ1-3	TRBV6-1	-	-	CASSGAGGTAGNTIYF	TGTGCCAGCAGTGGCGCTGGGGGAACTGCCGGAAACACCATATATTTT
TRBJ2-5	TRBV3-1/TRBV3-2	-	-	CASSQDGRDETQYF	TGTGCCAGCAGCCAAGATGGGCGGGATGAGACCCAGTACTTC
TRBJ2-3	TRBV5-6	-	-	CASSWWTDTQYF	TGTGCCAGCAGCTGGTGGACAGATACGCAGTATTTT
TRBJ1-5	TRBV19	-	-	CASSIGGPDPPNQPQHF	TGTGCCAGTAGTATAGGAGGGCCCGATCCCCCCAATCAGCCCCAGCATTTT
TRBJ2-4	TRBV28	-	TRBD1	CASSFRTGAAKNIQYF	TGTGCCAGCAGTTTCCGTACAGGGGCAGCCAAAAACATTCAGTACTTC
TRBJ1-5	TRBV19	once	-	CASSIVTSGAQHF	TGTGCCAGTAGTATAGTAACCAGTGGGGCCCAGCATTTT
TRBJ1-6	TRBV15	-	TRBD1	CATSRDRGGAGSLHF	TGTGCCACCAGCAGAGATAGAGGGGGCGCAGGGTCCCTCCACTTT
TRBJ2-5	TRBV15	-	TRBD1	CATSRAGQGMGTQYF	TGTGCCACCAGCAGAGCCGGACAGGGGATGGGGACCCAGTACTTC
TRBJ1-1	TRBV6-5	-	-	CASNSELNTEAFF	TGTGCCAGCAATTCGGAGTTGAACACTGAAGCTTTCTTT
TRBJ2-5	TRBV3-1/TRBV3-2	-	-	CASGSSGRETQYF	TGTGCCAGCGGAAGCTCCGGGAGAGAGACCCAGTACTTC
TRBJ2-3	TRBV29-1	-	-	CSVEPPAGGTDTQYF	TGCAGCGTTGAGCCCCCAGCTGGAGGCACAGATACGCAGTATTTT
TRBJ2-2	TRBV5-1	once	TRBD1	CASSSGTANTGELFF	TGCGCCAGCAGCTCCGGGACAGCAAACACCGGGGAGCTGTTTTTT
TRBJ1-1	TRBV2	-	-	CASREQTGMNTEAFF	TGTGCCAGCAGGGAGCAGACAGGAATGAACACTGAAGCTTTCTTT
TRBJ1-2	TRBV24-1	-	TRBD1	CATSDGPGTGGTNF	TGTGCCACCAGTGATGGGCCCGGGACAGGGGGAACAAATTTC
TRBJ1-5	TRBV19	-	-	CASSRDSLSNQPQHF	TGTGCCAGTAGCAGGGACTCCCTTAGCAATCAGCCCCAGCATTTT
TRBJ1-1	TRBV29-1	-	TRBD1	CSAGEGARGTEAFF	TGCAGCGCCGGCGAGGGGGCGCGGGGCACTGAAGCTTTCTTT
TRBJ1-1	TRBV12-3/TRBV12-4	-	-	CASSSYGTEAFF	TGTGCCAGCAGTTCCTACGGCACTGAAGCTTTCTTT
TRBJ1-1	TRBV19	-	-	CASSLQGGNTEAFF	TGTGCCAGTAGTCTGCAGGGTGGGAACACTGAAGCTTTCTTT